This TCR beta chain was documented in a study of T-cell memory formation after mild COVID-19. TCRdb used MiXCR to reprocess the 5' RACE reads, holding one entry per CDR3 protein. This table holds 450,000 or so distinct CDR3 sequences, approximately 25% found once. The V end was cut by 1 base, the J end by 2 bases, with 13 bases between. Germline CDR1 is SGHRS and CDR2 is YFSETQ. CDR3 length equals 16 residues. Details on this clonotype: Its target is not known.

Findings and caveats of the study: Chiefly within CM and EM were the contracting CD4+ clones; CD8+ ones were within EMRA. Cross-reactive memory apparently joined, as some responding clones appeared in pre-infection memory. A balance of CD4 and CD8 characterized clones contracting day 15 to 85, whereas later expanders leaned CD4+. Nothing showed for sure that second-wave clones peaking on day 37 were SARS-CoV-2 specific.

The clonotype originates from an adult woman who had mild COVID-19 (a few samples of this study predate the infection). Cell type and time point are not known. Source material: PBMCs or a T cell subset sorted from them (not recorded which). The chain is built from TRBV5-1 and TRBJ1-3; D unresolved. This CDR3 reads CASSLPLSGPGNTIYF. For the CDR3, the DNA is TGCGCCAGCAGCTTGCCACTTTCGGGCCCTGGAAACACCATATATTTT.